The rows below give T cell receptor beta chains drawn from one sample of a study of blood T cells in healthy people across ages. TCRdb fed the 5' RACE reads into MiXCR, producing one record per CDR3 protein. The table lists 450,000 to 700,000 distinct CDR3 sequences, 27% of them singletons. The source material was blood. Receptors were obtained from an older woman in good health. The CDR3 runs from the conserved cysteine through the conserved F or W. Each record gives: clone size, V gene, J gene, CDR3 protein. Not every row has a clone size; where given, it reads once, few, many or a size class.

once	TRBV5-1	TRBJ1-1	CASSGQGLSAEAFF
few	TRBV5-1	TRBJ2-7	CASSRDTEYEQYF
NA	TRBV9	TRBJ1-6	CASSAGLNSPLHF
NA	TRBV20-1	NA	CSVKPGTGSFSYEQYF
NA	TRBV11-3	TRBJ2-2	CASSLVPVGGELFF
NA	TRBV11-2	TRBJ1-2	CASSLVRGAYGYTF
NA	TRBV29-1	TRBJ2-1	CSVEDPEGEGSYNEQFF
few	TRBV20-1	TRBJ2-5	CSARELVKEIQYF
few	TRBV27	TRBJ1-4	CASSQRGHLQEKLFF
few	TRBV20-1	TRBJ2-1	CSARASYGDNEQFF
NA	TRBV14	TRBJ1-1	CASSPRAAPSTEAFF
NA	TRBV19	TRBJ1-2	CASSKSDYGYTF
NA	TRBV6-7	TRBJ2-1	CASSYSNPLQGLFRNEQFF
NA	TRBV4-2	TRBJ2-5	CASIQEIGETQYF
NA	TRBV20-1	TRBJ2-5	CSATRRQGVQETQYF
NA	TRBV20-1	TRBJ2-1	CSARDLAGSSYNEQFF
few	TRBV9	TRBJ2-3	CASSVGPSGGGDTQYF
NA	TRBV10-2	TRBJ2-5	CASGEYRGGETQYF
once	TRBV7-2	TRBJ2-1	CASSPETSGGGRQVF
NA	TRBV2	TRBJ1-1	CASIGDMQDTEAFF
few	TRBV5-1	TRBJ2-3	CASRGTGVLTDTQYF
NA	TRBV7-3	TRBJ2-1	CASSLGPNSYNEQFF
few	TRBV3-1	NA	CASRATGTSGAQSYEQYF
few	TRBV4-1	TRBJ1-1	CASSQDRGGTEAFF
NA	TRBV16	TRBJ1-5	CASSPQGWNQPQHF
few	TRBV5-1	TRBJ1-1	CASRDSPAAAFF
NA	TRBV7-2	TRBJ2-7	CASSSDRAQGEQYF
NA	TRBV11-2	TRBJ1-2	CASSPGQTYGYTF
NA	TRBV7-2	TRBJ1-2	CASSRIWGQGHDYGYTF
NA	TRBV5-1	TRBJ2-2	CASLPLGQGNTGELFF
NA	TRBV20-1	TRBJ2-3	CSAIGVLLGFDTQYF
NA	TRBV11-2	TRBJ1-5	CASSPDFNQPQHF
NA	TRBV11-3	NA	CASSGGGPNEQFF
NA	TRBV6-5	TRBJ2-7	CASSRGQPSREQYF
many	TRBV29-1	TRBJ1-2	CSVGEAYGYTF
many	TRBV29-1	TRBJ2-5	CSVGGDSRRAQYF
NA	TRBV10-3	TRBJ2-7	CAISDGIPNYEQYF
NA	TRBV4-2	TRBJ1-2	CASSQATGSNYGYTF
few	TRBV4-3	TRBJ1-5	CASSQDAGGAQPQHF
few	TRBV6-2/TRBV6-3	TRBJ2-3	CASKGGTVTDTQYF